This T cell receptor beta chain originates from a study of blood T cells in healthy people across ages (dated by TCRdb to the mid-2010s). Regarding the research as a whole: In model experiments, template switching captured about one uniquely barcoded TCR beta cDNA molecule for every two T cells. The study measured age-related changes in TCR beta repertoire diversity using deep sequencing normalized with unique cDNA molecular identifiers. The donors were divided into four age groups: young (average approximately 17 years), middle-aged (about 39), aged (approximately 62) and long-lived (about 84). To avoid experimental bias, donors of different ages were randomly spread across the sequencing lanes. The study analyzed two additional independent replicas of 1 million unique cDNA reads from the same blood draw for two donors, one aged 18 to 30 and one aged 80 or older. Study-wide findings and limitations: Observed TCR beta diversity correlated strongly with the percentage of naive T cells measured by flow cytometry. The CMV infection status of donors was not known, potentially confounding age-related changes in expanded clonotypes. Estimates of total diversity based on one million sequenced T cells were considered lower bounds and underestimates. Compared with the aged group, more naive CD4+ T cells, fewer expanded clones and increased TCR diversity were shown by the long-lived group, suggesting age selection. Because profiling used bulk unsorted PBMCs, naive and antigen-experienced compartments could not be compared conclusively. As age increased, observed TCR beta diversity per million T cells dropped in a roughly linear way, and a significant reduction was already evident by age around 41.

Systemically healthy Caucasian individuals from Russia, some 36 in total and aged roughly 6 to 95 years, were included as donors. Around 10 milliliters of peripheral blood were drawn from each donor into EDTA-treated Vacutainer tubes. Ficoll-Paque density-gradient centrifugation was used to isolate PBMCs, with at least 7 million per sample. Total RNA was extracted from PBMCs with Trizol reagent, with at least 6 micrograms obtained per sample. For every donor, flow cytometry on a PBMC aliquot measured the percentage of naive CD45RAhigh/CD27high T cells. The junction shows trimming of 8 bases on V and 5 bases on J, plus 20 bases between the germline ends. The CDR3, cysteine through phenylalanine, is 15 amino acids long. Left in the record is the CDR3 DNA by itself, 45 bases read in frame from the first base. CDR1 and CDR2 were assigned from the germline V gene as SGHVS and FNYEAQ. To note about this clonotype: Its antigen specificity is not known. One base away there is no much larger clone; base qualities are not given.

The library relied on 5' RACE. Sequenced using an Illumina HiSeq 2500. A second PCR of about 6 to 11 cycles was run with a J-beta primer mix and a sample-barcoded 5' primer. Each TCR beta cDNA molecule received a unique molecular identifier from a template-switch 5' adaptor carrying 12 random nucleotides. Each sample yielded at least 2.5 million CDR3-containing paired-end reads. The Mint cDNA synthesis kit, primed by a TRBC-specific oligonucleotide, was used to synthesize first-strand cDNA from all RNA. Following uracil-DNA glycosylase treatment, all cDNA underwent a first 18-cycle PCR with the universal primers M1SS and BC2_uni_R. The authors processed their data as follows. Each sample was normalized by randomly selecting 1 million high-quality reads, each carrying a distinct molecular identifier. Instead of being binned into consensus sequences, reads with shared molecular identifiers were discarded. MiTCR, run with a Q25 quality threshold and the strictest error-elimination algorithm, handled CDR3 identification, clonotype clustering and error correction. Lower-bound total TCR beta diversity was estimated with a nonparametric unseen species model using Euler transformation. TCRdb itself trimmed the public reads at Q25 with fastp, ran MiXCR and retained productive beta chains. Duplicate CDR3 protein sequences are folded into a single record with the most common DNA and genes. It is TCRdb's table, rather than the study itself, that gives the V and J calls and clone size. This sample holds some 1.7 million distinct CDR3 sequences; roughly 28% were observed only once. The top ten constitute 7% to 9% of the sample.

Sequencing was performed on blood. The receptor was derived from a woman aged 30 to 39 in good health. The V and J genes are TRBV7-6 and TRBJ2-3, and perhaps TRBD2 as D gene, on 6 matching bases. For the CDR3, the sequence is CASSLEGPPGDTQYF. At the DNA level, the sequence is TGTGCCAGCTCGCTGGAGGGACCCCCGGGAGATACGCAGTATTTT.